Shown below are 14 T cell receptor beta chains from a single sample sequenced in a study of cytotoxic CD8 clonotypes in ibrutinib-treated CLL. TCRdb's copy holds only in-frame clones and misses some; the assay was immunoSEQ multiplex PCR. This table holds tens of thousands of clones, around two thirds found once. Material: PBMCs, obtained after 12 months of ibrutinib treatment. These receptors originate from a human donor with chronic lymphocytic leukemia.

This rearrangement joins TRBV5-6 to TRBJ1-2; 8 nucleotides match TRBD1. This CDR3 spans 12 amino acids. With 3 bases clipped from V and 8 bases from J, the junction kept 3 bases outside the gene matches. CDR1 is SGHDT and CDR2 is YYEEEE in the germline V gene. Here the CDR3 reads CASSSGGAGYTF. CDR3 DNA: TGTGCCAGCAGCTCAGGGGGCGCCGGCTACACCTTC.

This chain uses TRBV30 with TRBJ1-1, with D tentatively TRBD1 (6 bases). The germline V gene has CDR1 GTSNPN and CDR2 SVGIG (reference sequence). This CDR3 has 14 amino acids. V was clipped by 3 bases and J by 0 bases, with 11 bases between them. CDR3 nucleotides: TGTGCCTGGAGAGCACACAGGGTGAACACTGAAGCTTTCTTT. Translation: CAWRAHRVNTEAFF.

The CDR3 loop is CASSRTSGDHQPQHF. The CDR3, as DNA: TGCGCCAGCAGTCGAACTTCAGGGGATCATCAGCCCCAGCATTTT. The chain has TRBV10-1 and TRBJ1-5, with D possibly matching TRBD1 (6 bases). Trimming left V 5 bases short and J 5 bases short, with 16 bases between. Germline loops: CDR1 WNHNN, CDR2 SYGVQD (reference sequence). The CDR3 totals 15 residues.

V gene TRBV30 combines with J gene TRBJ2-7, with a tentative D call TRBD2 (5 bases). Trimming took off 5 bases at V and 3 bases at J, with 20 bases between the two ends. In germline, CDR1 is GTSNPN, CDR2 SVGIG (reference sequence). The CDR3 spans 15 residues. CDR3 sequence: CAWGRGHGNSYEQYF. The CDR3 nucleotides are TGTGCCTGGGGCCGAGGGCACGGGAACAGCTACGAGCAGTACTTC.

Of note for this clone: The junction departs from the called germline gene at one end, perhaps through a read error. V usage is TRBV10-3 and J usage is TRBJ2-7; TRBD1 agrees at 8 bases. This CDR3 region has 12 residues. Germline CDR1 ENHRY, CDR2 SYGVKD. Here the CDR3 DNA reads TGTGCCATCAGACCCGGACAGGGTGACATTAATTTC. Translating gives CAIRPGQGDINF.

The genes are TRBV29-1 and TRBJ1-4, with TRBD1 matching over 8 bases. Per germline, CDR1 SQVTM and CDR2 ANQGSEA. The junction had 2 bases not matched to a gene; V was cut back by 4 bases and J by 4 bases. The CDR3 consists of 13 residues. The CDR3 DNA follows: TGCAGCGTTGGACAGGGGTTTAATGAAAAACTGTTTTTT. Encoded protein: CSVGQGFNEKLFF.

The chain carries TRBV6-5 and TRBJ1-1; D ambiguous. The CDR3 spans 14 residues. V was cut by 2 bases and J by 1 base, with 8 bases left in between. Germline-derived CDR1 and CDR2 are MNHEY and SVGAGI. In DNA, the CDR3 is TGTGCCAGCAGTTACGCAGGCGCGAACACTGAAGCTTTCTTT. This translates into CASSYAGANTEAFF.

By sample share, this clone is medium-sized (0.01 to 0.1%). This chain links TRBV18 with TRBJ1-2, with D maybe TRBD1 (5 bases). V lost 6 bases to trimming and J lost 4 bases, with 12 bases between them. Germline V gene sequence: CDR1 KGHSH, CDR2 LQKENI. The CDR3 sequence is 13 residues long. The CDR3 nucleotides are TGTGCCAGCTCCCCAGACAGAGCCTATGGCTACACCTTC. Translated, it gives CASSPDRAYGYTF.

V and J are TRBV30 and TRBJ1-2; 9 nucleotides line up with TRBD1. The CDR3 sequence is 15 residues long. The V segment lost 5 bases and the J segment 7 bases; nucleotides outside the gene matches: 14. The germline gives CDR1 GTSNPN, CDR2 SVGIG (reference sequence). CDR3 sequence: CAWENTGTGLIGYTF. CDR3 nucleotides: TGTGCCTGGGAAAATACCGGGACAGGGCTTATTGGCTACACCTTC. Combining the CDR3 with reference TRBV30 and TRBJ1-2 gives the whole variable domain SQTIHQWPATLVQPVGSPLSLECTVEGTSNPNLYWYRQAAGRGLQLLFYSVGIGQISSEVPQNLSASRPQDRQFILSSKKLLLSDSGFYLCAWENTGTGLIGYTFGSGTRLTVV.

V gene TRBV7-2 combines with J gene TRBJ2-5; the D is unclear. This CDR3 is built from 15 residues. The V end lost 1 base, the J end lost 1 base, and 10 bases lay between the germline ends. Germline V gene data show CDR1 as SGHTA and CDR2 as FQGNSA. Here the CDR3 reads CASSLGNTAQETQYF. CDR3 coding DNA: TGTGCCAGCAGCTTAGGGAACACAGCCCAAGAGACCCAGTACTTC.

The CDR3 nucleotides read TGTGCCACCAGCCGACCCCGAGGGAGCGCGGTGCGAGCTTTCTTT. This encodes CATSRPRGSAVRAFF. The gene calls are TRBV15 and TRBJ1-1; D remains ambiguous. The CDR3 covers 15 residues. Germline-derived CDR1 and CDR2 are LNHNV and YYDKDF (reference sequence). V was cut by 5 bases and J by 10 bases, with 23 bases left in between.

The chain recombines TRBV5-4 with TRBJ1-1; 7 bases fit TRBD1. CDR3 length equals 16 residues. Germline trimming cut 3 bases from V and 0 bases from J; bases unmatched to any gene: 8. CDR1 is SGHNT and CDR2 is YYREEE in the germline V gene (reference sequence). The CDR3 sequence: CASSWEVGQMNTEAFF. As DNA, the CDR3 is TGTGCCAGCAGCTGGGAGGTGGGACAGATGAACACTGAAGCTTTCTTT.

The chain couples TRBV7-9 to TRBJ2-3, with D uncertain. CDR3 length: 16 residues. Between the trimmed V and J ends, which lost 5 bases and 3 bases, there was a span of 18 bases. Germline CDR1 is SEHNR and CDR2 is FQNEAQ (reference sequence). The CDR3 is CASSPSVPDLTDTQYF. The DNA for the CDR3 is TGTGCCAGCAGCCCCTCGGTTCCAGATTTAACAGATACGCAGTATTTT.

The V call is TRBV6-5, the J call TRBJ2-3, with 8 positions matching TRBD2. This CDR3 is built from 15 residues. Germline-derived CDR1 and CDR2 are MNHEY and SVGAGI. Trimming cost V 6 bases and J 6 bases; bases outside gene matches: 11. This CDR3 is CASRRTSSGTDTQYF. The CDR3 DNA is TGTGCCAGCAGGCGGACTAGCTCAGGGACTGATACGCAGTATTTT.